One sample yielded the 23 T cell receptor beta chains listed below, sequenced in a study of metastatic and nonmetastatic thyroid tumors. TCRdb reanalyzed the PCR reads via MiXCR. Seen here are approximately 20,000 clones, roughly 36% observed once, and the top ten hold approximately 11%. No treatment had been given to any patient before thyroid surgery. Sequences were obtained from tumor tissue. These receptor sequences come from a male donor with papillary thyroid cancer or a benign thyroid nodule (not recorded which). Some clones in this sample may be carry-over from other donors' samples.

This clone was counted ten times or more. A much more abundant neighbour one base away suggests this may be a read error. The rearrangement joins TRBV5-6 to TRBJ2-7; D unclear. Germline assignment: CDR1 SGHDT and CDR2 YYEEEE. The CDR3 has 11 amino acids. In nucleotides, the CDR3 is TGTGCCAGCAGCTACGTCGACGAGCAGCACTTC. As protein: CASSYVDEQHF.

The CDR3 DNA follows: TGTGCCAGCGTAGGGGTCGACAAGTATGGCTACACCTTC. Amino acids: CASVGVDKYGYTF. This chain connects TRBV6-1 to TRBJ1-2; D possibly corresponds to TRBD1 (5 bases). The CDR3 is made up of 13 amino acids. Trimming cost V 8 bases and J 5 bases, with 15 bases left between them. CDR1 is MNHNS and CDR2 is SASEGT in the germline V gene.

The CDR3 sequence is CSARDVGEAFF. In DNA form, the CDR3 reads TGCAGTGCTAGAGATGTGGGTGAAGCTTTCTTT. The rearrangement joins TRBV20-1 to TRBJ1-1; D remains unclear. Germline loops: CDR1 DFQATT, CDR2 SNEGSKA (reference sequence). The V gene lost 0 bases and the J gene lost 7 bases, with 6 bases spanning the gap. There are 11 residues in the CDR3.

V usage is TRBV6-1 and J usage is TRBJ2-3; TRBD1 might be the D (6 bases). Deletions cut 9 bases from V and 2 bases from J, with 15 bases between. Germline CDR1 reads MNHNS; CDR2 reads SASEGT. This CDR3 comprises 14 residues. DNA for the CDR3: TGTGCCAGAGGGACACCTCTACACACAGATACGCAGTATTTT. Protein: CARGTPLHTDTQYF.

This clone occurred many times. The rearrangement uses TRBV29-1 and TRBJ2-7; D is possibly TRBD1 (6 bases). From germline, CDR1 is SQVTM and CDR2 ANQGSEA. V shed 4 bases and J shed 0 bases, with 13 bases lying between them. This CDR3 comprises 14 residues. In DNA form, the CDR3 reads TGCAGCGTTGTAAAAGAGGGGGTCTCCTACGAGCAGTACTTC. As protein: CSVVKEGVSYEQYF.

Concerning this clone itself: This is likely a read error, given that the CDR3 carries no conserved phenylalanine or tryptophan at its end. The rearrangement links TRBV28 to TRBJ1-6; 8 nucleotides line up with TRBD1. The CDR3 covers 18 residues. V trimming: 6 bases; J trimming: 2 bases; junction bases outside the gene matches: 12. Germline CDR1 reads MDHEN; CDR2 reads SYDVKM. CDR3 region: CASRSGDRGAPYNSPLHD. The DNA for the CDR3 is TGTGCCAGCAGGTCTGGAGACAGGGGAGCCCCCTATAATTCACCCCTCCACGAT.

Of note for this clone: Because the CDR3 is missing its conserved closing phenylalanine or tryptophan, this is likely a read error. V is TRBV2 and J is TRBJ2-2, with D unresolved. V dropped 9 bases and J dropped 5 bases, with 13 bases sitting between them. The CDR3 totals 13 residues. CDR1 SNHLY and CDR2 FYNNEI come from the germline V gene. The CDR3 nucleotides are TGTGCCAGTCAACCGGTCCCAACCGGGGAGCTGTTTGTT. Translated, it gives CASQPVPTGELFV.

A single count supports this clone. The chain recombines TRBV28 with TRBJ1-2; D gene uncertain. Trimming cost V 3 bases and J 1 base, with 15 bases left between them. This CDR3 has 16 residues. CDR1 MDHEN and CDR2 SYDVKM come from the germline V gene. The CDR3 bases are TGTGCCAGCAGTTTTCACAGTGAGGCTGTTAACTATGGCTACACCTTC. Protein product: CASSFHSEAVNYGYTF.

This clone appeared a few times. The same CDR3 is also encoded by other DNA sequences in this sample. V and J are TRBV28 and TRBJ2-1, with TRBD1 as a possible D gene (6 bases). V shed 6 bases and J shed 0 bases, with 18 bases lying between them. CDR1 is MDHEN and CDR2 is SYDVKM in the germline V gene. There are 17 residues in the CDR3. For the CDR3, the DNA is TGTGCCAGCAGGACTGCTGGTACAGGGAGCTCCTACAATGAGCAGTTCTTC. Residues: CASRTAGTGSSYNEQFF.

By frequency in the sample, this clone is medium-sized. The V and J genes are TRBV11-2 and TRBJ2-7; 9 bases agree with TRBD2. The CDR3 totals 14 residues. With V trimmed by 3 bases and J by 3 bases, 3 bases remained unmatched. The germline V gene encodes CDR1 SGHAT and CDR2 FQNNGV. CDR3 DNA sequence: TGTGCCAGCAGCTTCGAGCGGGGGGTCTACGAGCAGTACTTC. Translated: CASSFERGVYEQYF.

This clone is medium-sized (0.01 to 0.1%). This chain connects TRBV15 to TRBJ2-1, with a possible D match to TRBD1 (5 bases). V lost 0 bases, J lost 7 bases, and 13 bases lay in between. Germline V gene sequence: CDR1 LNHNV, CDR2 YYDKDF (reference sequence). The CDR3 extends over 15 amino acids. DNA for the CDR3: TGTGCCACCAGCAGAGATCTTAGGGGTAGAAATGAGCAGTTCTTC. As protein: CATSRDLRGRNEQFF.

This sequence joins TRBV20-1 and TRBJ2-7; TRBD1 aligns across 8 bases. The trim removed 1 base at V and 4 bases at J, leaving 6 bases unmatched. The CDR3 has 14 amino acids. Germline values: CDR1 DFQATT, CDR2 SNEGSKA (reference sequence). The CDR3 protein is CSARAIDRGYEQYF. CDR3 bases: TGCAGTGCTAGAGCTATTGACAGGGGTTACGAGCAGTACTTC.

To note about this clone: A junction boundary mismatches the germline segment, possibly from a read error. The CDR3 DNA reads TGTGCCAGCACTTTGTCGGACTCCTATGGCTACTCCTTC. Translating it yields CASTLSDSYGYSF. J is TRBJ1-2 and V is TRBV12-3 or TRBV12-4; D is ambiguous. The CDR3 consists of 13 residues.

V gene TRBV6-1 combines with J gene TRBJ2-2; tentatively, D is TRBD2 (7 bases). From germline, CDR1 is MNHNS and CDR2 SASEGT. This CDR3 contains 17 residues. The germline V and J ends were trimmed by 6 bases and 4 bases, with 21 bases remaining between them. The chain's CDR3 is CASSSVWRGRGTGELFF. The DNA of the CDR3 is TGTGCCAGCAGCTCGGTATGGCGGGGGCGCGGCACCGGGGAGCTGTTTTTT.

V is TRBV9 and J is TRBJ2-7, with TRBD1 as a possible D gene (7 bases). The germline V and J ends were trimmed by 6 bases and 5 bases, with 15 bases remaining between them. Germline CDR1 SGDLS, CDR2 YYNGEE. The CDR3 totals 13 residues. The CDR3 nucleotides are TGTGCCAGCAACGGAGGGGGCATCAACGAGCAGTACTTC. Amino acid sequence: CASNGGGINEQYF.

The chain carries TRBV7-2 and TRBJ2-7; 11 bases line up with TRBD2. The V gene end was trimmed by 0 bases and the J gene end by 7 bases; junction bases not matched to a gene: 8. Germline CDR1 SGHTA, CDR2 FQGNSA. The CDR3 runs to 16 residues. The CDR3 DNA reads as TGTGCCAGCAGCTTAGCGGGAGTGTTAGCGGGAGGGGAGCAGTACTTC. Its protein is CASSLAGVLAGGEQYF.

This clone was counted between two and nine times. This chain links TRBV6-2 or TRBV6-3 with TRBJ2-7; possible D gene TRBD1, 7 bases. The CDR3 is 15 residues long. Germline V gene sequence: CDR1 MNHEY, CDR2 SVGEGT. V lost 7 bases and J lost 3, with 19 bases in between. The CDR3 reads CASKEGPGQSYEQYF. The CDR3 DNA reads TGTGCCAGCAAGGAGGGGCCGGGACAGAGCTACGAGCAGTACTTC.

The chain combines TRBV11-2 with TRBJ2-3; possibly TRBD2 for D (6 bases). Trimming stripped 2 bases from V and 2 bases from J, with 8 bases between. The CDR3 contains 14 residues. CDR1 and CDR2 (germline): SGHAT, FQNNGV. The CDR3 nucleotides read TGTGCCAGCAGCTTAACGGGGGACACAGATACGCAGTATTTT. It yields the protein CASSLTGDTDTQYF. The full variable domain, in which reference TRBV11-2 and TRBJ2-3 provide the parts outside the CDR3, is EAGVAQSPRYKIIEKRQSVAFWCNPISGHATLYWYQQILGQGPKLLIQFQNNGVVDDSQLPKDRFSAERLKGVDSTLKIQPAKLEDSAVYLCASSLTGDTDTQYFGPGTRLTVL.

This clone is deemed medium-sized. The chain has TRBV25-1 and TRBJ2-7, with 7 bases matching TRBD2. V was clipped by 4 bases and J by 1 base; unmatched bases: 1. This CDR3 contains 13 residues. Germline V CDR1 and CDR2: MGHDK, SYGVNS. The DNA for the CDR3 is TGTGCCAGCAGTGGGGGACTATCCTACGAGCAGTACTTC. This translates into CASSGGLSYEQYF.

V usage is TRBV19 and J usage is TRBJ2-7; D remains ambiguous. The germline CDR1 and CDR2 sequences are LNHDA and SQIVND (reference sequence). Trimming took off 7 bases at V and 1 base at J, with 14 bases between the two ends. CDR3 length equals 14 residues. The CDR3 DNA reads as TGTGCCAGTAAGACCCAGGATTCATCCTACGAGCAGTACTTC. Protein product: CASKTQDSSYEQYF. The full variable domain, its missing parts supplied by reference TRBV19 and TRBJ2-7, is DGGITQSPKYLFRKEGQNVTLSCEQNLNHDAMYWYRQDPGQGLRLIYYSQIVNDFQKGDIAEGYSVSREKKESFPLTVTSAQKNPTAFYLCASKTQDSSYEQYFGPGTRLTVT.

The genes are TRBV20-1 and TRBJ2-7; D not resolved. Trimming cost V 5 bases and J 5 bases, with 10 bases left between them. Germline V gene lookup returns CDR1 DFQATT and CDR2 SNEGSKA (reference sequence). CDR3 length: 11 amino acids. In nucleotides, the CDR3 is TGCAGTGCTTCAGATGGGGACGAGCAGTACTTC. Its protein product is CSASDGDEQYF.

The chain joins TRBV20-1 to TRBJ2-2; 7 bases are shared with TRBD1. CDR3 length equals 13 residues. The V segment lost 2 bases and the J segment 7 bases; nucleotides outside the gene matches: 4. The germline CDR1 and CDR2 sequences are DFQATT and SNEGSKA (reference sequence). The CDR3: CSARQAGGGELFF. Here the CDR3 DNA reads TGCAGTGCTAGACAGGCAGGGGGCGGGGAGCTGTTTTTT.

Relative to its sample, this clone is medium-sized. The J gene is TRBJ2-1, the V gene TRBV20-1; the match to TRBD2 covers 12 bases. This CDR3 has 16 amino acids. J was trimmed by 6 bases and V by 0 bases; bases with no gene match: 6. CDR1 DFQATT and CDR2 SNEGSKA come from the germline V gene (reference sequence). The CDR3 is CSARDPRTSGINEQFF. The CDR3 region has the DNA TGCAGTGCTAGAGACCCCCGGACTAGCGGGATCAATGAGCAGTTCTTC.